The rows below give T cell receptor beta chains drawn from one sample of a study of blood T cell repertoires in COVID-19. This table comes from immunoSEQ multiplex PCR, and its TCRdb copy is limited to in-frame clones, with some not included. The table has about 400,000 clones, roughly nine tenths seen once. What was sequenced was PBMCs or T cells enriched from blood (not recorded which). These receptors came from a woman aged 18-35 years with acute COVID-19. The CDR3 runs from the conserved cysteine through the conserved F or W. The D gene is left open where the match is weak. Rows may omit the clone size; those that give it use once, few, many or a size class.

DNA	CDR3	length	D	V	J	size
TGTGCCAGCACGCTGACAGGGGACACTGAAGCTTTCTTT	CASTLTGDTEAFF	13	TRBD1	TRBV3-1/TRBV3-2	TRBJ1-1	NA
TGTGCCAGCAGTCCAGACAGGGCCTACGAGCAGTACTTC	CASSPDRAYEQYF	13	TRBD1	TRBV11-2	TRBJ2-7	NA
TGTGCCAGCAGCCACCTCACAGGGGGAACCTACGAGCAGTACTTC	CASSHLTGGTYEQYF	15	TRBD1	TRBV11-2	TRBJ2-7	NA
TGTGCCAGCAGCTTAGGTCGGCGGGGACTCGGGACTGAAGCTTTCTTT	CASSLGRRGLGTEAFF	16	NA	TRBV5-4	TRBJ1-1	few
TGCGCCAGCAGCTTGATTTCAGGGAAGCCTAGCACAGATACGCAGTATTTT	CASSLISGKPSTDTQYF	17	NA	TRBV5-1	TRBJ2-3	once
TGTGCCAGCAGCGGTAATCCGAGCGGGAGTGAATACAATGAGCAGTTCTTC	CASSGNPSGSEYNEQFF	17	TRBD2	TRBV9	TRBJ2-1	once
TGTGCCAGCAGTTCCTACAGGGCTGAAGGACTGTTTTTT	CASSSYRAEGLFF	13	NA	TRBV27	TRBJ1-4	NA
TGCGCCAGCAGTCACCCGACAGGGGGATATAATTCACCCCTCCACTTT	CASSHPTGGYNSPLHF	16	TRBD1	TRBV23-1	TRBJ1-6	few
TGTGCCACCAGCAGAGTGTCTAGCGGGAGCCGTGAGCAGTTCTTC	CATSRVSSGSREQFF	15	TRBD2	TRBV15	TRBJ2-1	NA
TGTGCCAGCTCACCACCGAAACTAGCGGGGCAAGAGACCCAGTACTTC	CASSPPKLAGQETQYF	16	TRBD2	TRBV18	TRBJ2-5	NA
TGTGCCAGTAGTATAACTGGACAAGTGGGGCTGGGGTCACCCCTCCACTTT	CASSITGQVGLGSPLHF	17	NA	TRBV19	TRBJ1-6	NA
TGTGCCAGCAGCCAAGATGGACAGGGTGTAAGCCAGCCCCAGCATTTT	CASSQDGQGVSQPQHF	16	TRBD1	TRBV4-2	TRBJ1-5	once
TGTGCCAGCAGCTTAGAGGAAACAGGGAGTGCAGATGGCTACACCTTC	CASSLEETGSADGYTF	16	NA	TRBV7-8	TRBJ1-2	few
TGTGCCAGCAGCCCTCAGGGGGCCGGAAATACGCAGTATTTT	CASSPQGAGNTQYF	14	TRBD1	TRBV7-3	TRBJ2-3	once
TGTGCCAGCACCCCCCTAGGGGATCAGCCCCAGCATTTT	CASTPLGDQPQHF	13	NA	TRBV28	TRBJ1-5	NA
TGTGCCAGCATGGTGGCGGGAGGCCCCAGGAATGAGCAGTTCTTC	CASMVAGGPRNEQFF	15	TRBD2	TRBV25-1	TRBJ2-1	NA
TGCGCCAGCAGCCCCCGGACAGGGACGGGCTACACCTTC	CASSPRTGTGYTF	13	TRBD1	TRBV5-1	TRBJ1-2	NA
TGTGCCAGCTCACCGGGACAGGGGAACACTGAAGCTTTCTTT	CASSPGQGNTEAFF	14	TRBD1	TRBV18	TRBJ1-1	NA
TGTGCCAGCAGTGAGGAGGGACCAAATGAAAAACTGTTTTTT	CASSEEGPNEKLFF	14	NA	TRBV6-1	TRBJ1-4	NA
TGTGCCAGCAGACTAGTCAATGAGCAGTTCTTC	CASRLVNEQFF	11	NA	TRBV25-1	TRBJ2-1	few
TGTGCCAGCTCACCCCCGGGACTAGCGGGAGTTGAGCAGTACTTC	CASSPPGLAGVEQYF	15	TRBD2	TRBV18	TRBJ2-7	NA
TGTGCCAGCAGGCCTTCCGGGATTTTTATCGGTGGAAACACCATATATTTT	CASRPSGIFIGGNTIYF	17	NA	TRBV28	TRBJ1-3	NA
TGCGCCAGCAGCTTGGTAGGAGGCTCCTACAATGAGCAGTTCTTC	CASSLVGGSYNEQFF	15	NA	TRBV5-1	TRBJ2-1	NA